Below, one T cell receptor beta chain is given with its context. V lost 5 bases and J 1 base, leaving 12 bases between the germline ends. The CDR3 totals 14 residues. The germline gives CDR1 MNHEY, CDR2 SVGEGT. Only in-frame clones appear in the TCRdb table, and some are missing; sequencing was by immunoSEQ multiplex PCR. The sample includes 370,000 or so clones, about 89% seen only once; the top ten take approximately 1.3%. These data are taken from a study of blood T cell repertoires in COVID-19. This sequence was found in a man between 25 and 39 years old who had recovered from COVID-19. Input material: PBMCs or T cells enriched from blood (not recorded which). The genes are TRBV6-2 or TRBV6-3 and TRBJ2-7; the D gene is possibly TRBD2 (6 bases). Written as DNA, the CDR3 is TGTGCCAGCAGTAAGCTCGGGACTTCCTACGAGCAGTACTTC. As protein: CASSKLGTSYEQYF.